This T cell receptor (beta chain) was observed in a study of T cell responses to AZD1222 COVID-19 vaccine. Regarding the study as a whole: Vaccination with two AZD1222 doses was followed by a rise in Spike-specific TCR breadth and depth. No day 14 peak samples; only post-peak repertoires were characterized. AZD1222 recipients seropositive at baseline numbered only 5 to 7.

Trimming removed 4 bases at V and 3 bases at J, with 9 bases between. CDR3 length: 13 residues. Germline V gene data show CDR1 as LNHDA and CDR2 as SQIVND (reference sequence). This clone was seen a single time. Its antigen is undetermined. Measured with immunoSEQ multiplex PCR; TCRdb has only the in-frame clones, and not every one. The sample consists of roughly 120,000 clones, approximately 90% of them appearing once. Sequencing used peripheral blood, obtained on day 0 of AZD1222 vaccination. The J gene is TRBJ1-2, the V gene TRBV19; possibly TRBD1 for D (6 bases). The clonotype comes from an adult in good health. The CDR3 DNA reads as TGTGCCAGTAGTAAGGGGGTCGACTATGGCTACACCTTC. Its protein product is CASSKGVDYGYTF.